This T cell receptor (beta chain) appears in the sequencing data of a study of T-cell memory formation after mild COVID-19. Study information: The two donors had largely donor-specific TCR clusters. General study points: Nothing confirmed that second-wave clones peaking on day 37 were specific for SARS-CoV-2. A subset of responding clones appeared in pre-infection memory, suggesting cross-reactive memory joined.

TCRdb reanalysed the 5' RACE reads using MiXCR and keeps one entry per CDR3 protein. Here the sample spans hundreds of thousands of distinct CDR3 sequences, around a quarter being singletons. This clonotype showed up just a few times. As yet, its antigen is unknown. Germline V gene sequence: CDR1 DFQATT, CDR2 SNEGSKA (reference sequence). The CDR3 loop spans 15 amino acids. V was clipped by 0 bases and J by 1 base, with 11 bases between them. Material: PBMCs or a T cell subset sorted from them (not recorded which). The V call is TRBV20-1, the J call TRBJ2-3, with D possibly called TRBD1 or TRBD2 (6 bases each). The clonotype comes from an adult woman who had mild COVID-19 (a few samples of this study predate the infection). Cell type and time point are not known. The CDR3 nucleotides are TGCAGTGCTAGAGATCGGGGGCGGGGCACAGATACGCAGTATTTT. Translation gives CSARDRGRGTDTQYF.